The rows below give T cell receptor beta chains drawn from one sample of a study of T cell responses to AZD1222 COVID-19 vaccine. The repertoire was sequenced with immunoSEQ multiplex PCR; TCRdb's copy has only in-frame clones and lacks some. The sample records roughly 56,000 clones, 81% being singletons. The sample was peripheral blood, taken 28 days after the second AZD1222 dose. Receptors were obtained from an adult who received the AZD1222 COVID-19 vaccine. The CDR3 runs from the conserved cysteine through the conserved F or W. Fields, in order: clone size, CDR3 length, D gene, J gene, V gene, CDR3 DNA, CDR3 protein. D genes are given only for firm matches. The size entry is marked missing in some rows and otherwise reads once, few, many or a size class.

NA 16 NA TRBJ2-3 TRBV28 TGTGCCAGCAGTTCCCGATCCTGGACTAGCACAGATACGCAGTATTTT CASSSRSWTSTDTQYF
NA 14 NA TRBJ1-5 TRBV27 TGTGCCACCAGAAAGATGGAGGTCAATCAGCCCCAGCATTTT CATRKMEVNQPQHF
few 16 NA TRBJ2-2 TRBV6-2/TRBV6-3 TGTGCCAGCAGTTCCTTAGGGCGGGAGAACACCGGGGAGCTGTTTTTT CASSSLGRENTGELFF
few 14 TRBD1 TRBJ2-7 TRBV18 TGTGCCAGCTCACTCGGGACAGGGGCGTACGAGCAGTACTTC CASSLGTGAYEQYF
NA 12 NA TRBJ2-2 TRBV7-9 TGTGCCAGCAGCTTTAGCCCCGGGGAGCTGTTTTTT CASSFSPGELFF
NA 14 NA TRBJ1-1 TRBV7-2 TGTGCCAGCAGCTTATCGAGGGGGAGCACTGAAGCTTTCTTT CASSLSRGSTEAFF
few 11 NA TRBJ1-2 TRBV29-1 TGCAGCGTCACGGGCCAGTATGGCTACACCTTC CSVTGQYGYTF
NA 15 TRBD1 TRBJ1-2 TRBV28 TGTGCCAGCAGTCATTCCGGGACAGGGTCGTATGGCTACACCTTC CASSHSGTGSYGYTF
NA 16 TRBD2 TRBJ2-7 TRBV14 TGTGCCAGCAGCCAAGAGGAAAGCGGGAGCTCCTACGAGCAGTACTTC CASSQEESGSSYEQYF
NA 21 TRBD2 TRBJ2-3 TRBV3-1/TRBV3-2 TGTGCCAGTACGAACGGCCGGTCAGAATTACTAGCGGGACCCACCACAGATACGCAGTATTTT CASTNGRSELLAGPTTDTQYF
NA 15 NA TRBJ1-1 TRBV6-5 TGTGCCAGCACTTTCAGGGGCTATGAACAAACTGAAGCTTTCTTT CASTFRGYEQTEAFF
NA 15 TRBD1 TRBJ2-7 TRBV30 TGTGCCTGGAGGGGCAGACAGGGCAGCTCCTACGAGCAGTACTTC CAWRGRQGSSYEQYF
NA 18 NA TRBJ2-6 TRBV28 TGTGCCAGCAGTTCCGCCGGCGGGACCATGCCTGGGGCCAACGTCCTGACTTTC CASSSAGGTMPGANVLTF
NA 15 NA TRBJ1-5 TRBV4-3 TGCGCCAGCAGCCCATCCGCGGGGAGCAATCAGCCCCAGCATTTT CASSPSAGSNQPQHF
NA 12 NA TRBJ1-3 TRBV2 TGTGCCAGCAGTCAAGACGGAAACACCATATATTTT CASSQDGNTIYF
NA 15 NA TRBJ2-2 TRBV5-1 TGCGCCAGCAGCTTGGCTGGGGGCAACACCGGGGAGCTGTTTTTT CASSLAGGNTGELFF
NA 15 NA TRBJ1-2 TRBV4-2 TGTGCCAGCAGCCATACAGGGATAACAGAACATGGCTACACCTTC CASSHTGITEHGYTF
NA 11 NA TRBJ2-1 TRBV6-5 TGTGCCAGCAGTACAGGATATGAGCAGTTCTTC CASSTGYEQFF
few 14 NA TRBJ1-2 TRBV28 TGTGCCAGCAGTCCACCGGACCTTAACTATGGCTACACCTTC CASSPPDLNYGYTF
few 15 TRBD1 TRBJ2-6 TRBV6-5 TGTGCCAGCCGTAAAACAGGGGTGGGGGCCAACGTCCTGACTTTC CASRKTGVGANVLTF
few 16 NA TRBJ2-1 TRBV4-3 TGCGCCAGCAGCCAAGGCTATGGACGGGCCCGCAATGAGCAGTTCTTC CASSQGYGRARNEQFF
NA 14 TRBD1 TRBJ1-6 TRBV15 TGTGCCACCAGCAGTGGACAGGGCGGCTCACCCCTCCACTTT CATSSGQGGSPLHF
NA 15 NA TRBJ2-2 TRBV18 TGTGCCAGCTCACGACGGCAGGGAGACACCGGGGAGCTGTTTTTT CASSRRQGDTGELFF
NA 13 TRBD1 TRBJ2-7 TRBV5-1 TGCGCCAGCGGACAGGGGACAGCCTACGAGCAGTACTTC CASGQGTAYEQYF
few 13 TRBD1 TRBJ2-7 TRBV2 TGTGCCAGCAAGGGACAGGGGGCTTCCGAGCAGTACTTC CASKGQGASEQYF
NA 13 TRBD2 TRBJ2-5 TRBV28 TGTGCCAGCAGTTTGACTAGCCCAGAGACCCAGTACTTC CASSLTSPETQYF
once 19 TRBD2 TRBJ2-3 TRBV9 TGTGCCAGCAGCGTAGGGCGGACTAGCGGGAGTGTCGGAACAGATACGCAGTATTTT CASSVGRTSGSVGTDTQYF
NA 15 TRBD2 TRBJ2-7 TRBV6-5 TGTGCCAGCAGTTATCTTAGCGGGAGGCTAAGTGAGCAGTACTTC CASSYLSGRLSEQYF
once 17 TRBD1 TRBJ2-3 TRBV24-1 TGTGCCACCAGTCAGGCTTTTTCAGGACAGGGTACAGATACGCAGTATTTT CATSQAFSGQGTDTQYF
few 14 NA TRBJ1-5 TRBV5-8 TGTGCCAGCAGGTTTAGAGGGTCCATTCAGCCCCAGCATTTT CASRFRGSIQPQHF
NA 12 NA TRBJ2-1 TRBV5-1 TGCGCCAGCAGCCCCCGTGGGTGGGGGCAGTTCTTC CASSPRGWGQFF
NA 14 NA TRBJ2-5 TRBV9 TGTGCCAGCAGCGTAGAGGGGTACCAAGAGACCCAGTACTTC CASSVEGYQETQYF
NA 12 NA TRBJ1-1 TRBV28 TGTGCCAGCAGTTTAGGGTATATTGAAGCTTTCTTT CASSLGYIEAFF
few 16 TRBD2 TRBJ2-1 TRBV6-8 TGTGCCAGCAGCAACCGGTCTAGCGGCTCCTACAATGAGCAGTTCTTC CASSNRSSGSYNEQFF
once 15 TRBD2 TRBJ2-7 TRBV28 TGTGCCAGCAGTTTCAGCGGGACTAGCTCCTACGAGCAGTACTTC CASSFSGTSSYEQYF
NA 16 TRBD2 TRBJ2-1 TRBV28 TGTGCCAGCAGGGGTACGACTAGCGGGAGGGCCGGTGAGCAGTTCTTC CASRGTTSGRAGEQFF
NA 13 NA TRBJ2-7 TRBV28 TGTGCCAGCACCCAGGCTGGGGCCGACGAGCAGTACTTC CASTQAGADEQYF
NA 15 TRBD2 TRBJ2-1 TRBV7-8 TGTGCCAGCAGCCCGGGACTAGCCCAATACAATGAGCAGTTCTTC CASSPGLAQYNEQFF
NA 15 TRBD2 TRBJ2-4 TRBV9 TGTGCCAGCAGCGTAGGTGGGAGGGCCGGAAACATTCAGTACTTC CASSVGGRAGNIQYF
NA 17 NA TRBJ2-7 TRBV23-1 TGCGCCAGCAGTCAGCCCATAGACCCGACGGATAACTACGAGCAGTACTTC CASSQPIDPTDNYEQYF
NA 16 NA TRBJ2-7 TRBV4-3 TGCGCCAGCAGCCCAACCGGGGTCCGCAGTAGGGCCGAGCAGTACTTC CASSPTGVRSRAEQYF
NA 15 TRBD1 TRBJ1-1 TRBV30 TGTGCCTGCCTTCCGGGACAGGGCCTGAACACTGAAGCTTTCTTT CACLPGQGLNTEAFF
NA 20 TRBD2 TRBJ2-1 TRBV3-1/TRBV3-2 TGTGCCAGCAGCCAGTCGCCCACCTGGCGGGAGGGCCAAGGTGCCCGGGAGCAGTTCTTC CASSQSPTWREGQGAREQFF
NA 15 NA TRBJ2-5 TRBV19 TGTGCCAGTAGTATATTTCTAGCAGTCCAAGAGACCCAGTACTTC CASSIFLAVQETQYF
NA 13 NA TRBJ1-5 TRBV6-2/TRBV6-3 TGTGCCAGCAGTTTGGTCAGGGATCAGCCCCAGCATTTT CASSLVRDQPQHF